This entry lists 21 T cell receptor beta chains sequenced from one sample in a study of radiotherapy plus CTLA-4 blockade in lung cancer. Produced via immunoSEQ multiplex PCR; TCRdb's table is partial and in-frame only. The profile shows more than 40,000 clones, less than 85% of them singletons. Specimen: peripheral blood, collected from a patient treated with radiotherapy plus ipilimumab. The receptors derive from a human donor with non-small cell lung cancer who had stable disease on radiotherapy plus ipilimumab.

J is TRBJ2-3 and V is TRBV18; unclear D gene. CDR1 is KGHSH and CDR2 is LQKENI in the germline V gene. The CDR3 is 15 residues long. V lost 0 bases to trimming and J lost 6 bases, with 13 bases between them. CDR3 DNA sequence: TGTGCCAGCTCACCACCGAGTAACCCTCTGGATACGCAGTATTTT. Its translation: CASSPPSNPLDTQYF.

The rearrangement uses TRBV7-9 and TRBJ2-7; D uncertain. The CDR3 runs 12 residues. The germline V gene encodes CDR1 SEHNR and CDR2 FQNEAQ (reference sequence). The V end was cut by 1 base, the J end by 2 bases, with 3 bases between. The CDR3 DNA follows: TGTGCCAGCAGCTTAGAACCCTACGAGCAGTACTTC. This translates into CASSLEPYEQYF. Drawing the rest from reference TRBV7-9 and TRBJ2-7, the complete variable domain is DTGVSQNPRHKITKRGQNVTFRCDPISEHNRLYWYRQTLGQGPEFLTYFQNEAQLEKSRLLSDRFSAERPKGSFSTLEIQRTEQGDSAMYLCASSLEPYEQYFGPGTRLTVT.

The chain couples TRBV4-3 to TRBJ1-2; 10 nucleotides align to TRBD1. Trimming took 4 bases from V and 5 from J; bases not matched to a gene: 4. CDR1 and CDR2 from the germline V gene are LGHNA and YSLEER. This CDR3 contains 14 residues. This chain's CDR3 is CASSRDRGHYGYTF. CDR3 DNA sequence: TGCGCCAGCAGCCGTGACAGGGGGCATTATGGCTACACCTTC.

V is TRBV11-2 and J is TRBJ2-5; D gene uncertain. Germline CDR1 SGHAT, CDR2 FQNNGV. V lost 3 bases and J 5 bases, leaving 10 bases between the germline ends. This CDR3 has 13 residues. The chain's CDR3 is CASSFSTRETQYF. CDR3 DNA sequence: TGTGCCAGCAGCTTTTCGACTCGGGAGACCCAGTACTTC. The whole variable domain, filled in from reference TRBV11-2 and TRBJ2-5, reads EAGVAQSPRYKIIEKRQSVAFWCNPISGHATLYWYQQILGQGPKLLIQFQNNGVVDDSQLPKDRFSAERLKGVDSTLKIQPAKLEDSAVYLCASSFSTRETQYFGPGTRLLVL.

The chain joins TRBV30 to TRBJ1-3; D not certain. Per germline, CDR1 GTSNPN and CDR2 SVGIG (reference sequence). There are 13 residues in the CDR3. The V and J ends lost 2 bases and 0 bases respectively, with 5 bases between them. This CDR3 reads CAWSRTSGNTIYF. For the CDR3, the DNA is TGTGCCTGGAGTCGTACCTCTGGAAACACCATATATTTT. The full variable domain, its missing parts supplied by reference TRBV30 and TRBJ1-3, is SQTIHQWPATLVQPVGSPLSLECTVEGTSNPNLYWYRQAAGRGLQLLFYSVGIGQISSEVPQNLSASRPQDRQFILSSKKLLLSDSGFYLCAWSRTSGNTIYFGEGSWLTVV.

The genes are TRBV19 and TRBJ2-2; 8 bases agree with TRBD2. This CDR3 contains 17 residues. In germline, CDR1 is LNHDA, CDR2 SQIVND (reference sequence). Trimming at V came to 4 bases and at J to 7 bases, leaving 14 bases not matched to a gene. The CDR3, as DNA: TGTGCCAGTAGTAAGGGGCCCGGGGGGGACCTGGGCGGGGAGCTGTTTTTT. This translates into CASSKGPGGDLGGELFF.

The chain has TRBV7-6 and TRBJ1-6; D unclear. The germline V gene encodes CDR1 SGHVS and CDR2 FNYEAQ. Trimming took 5 bases from V and 0 from J, leaving 5 bases between them. The CDR3 covers 14 residues. The DNA for the CDR3 is TGTGCCAGCAGCGTGAGCTCCTATAATTCACCCCTCCACTTT. Encoded protein: CASSVSSYNSPLHF.

The chain combines TRBV11-3 with TRBJ2-6; D is undetermined. The CDR3 runs 15 residues. V was shortened by 1 base and J by 1 base, with 5 bases between the two germline ends. CDR1 and CDR2 from the germline V gene are SGHNT and YENEEA. The CDR3 reads CASSLGVSGANVLTF. The CDR3 region has the DNA TGTGCCAGCAGCTTAGGAGTTTCTGGGGCCAACGTCCTGACTTTC.

Only a few counts were recorded for this clone. The CDR3 sequence: CASSLVAGDETDTQYF. CDR3 nucleotides: TGTGCCAGCAGCTTAGTAGCGGGGGACGAAACAGATACGCAGTATTTT. The J gene is TRBJ2-3, the V gene TRBV7-9, with 9 positions matching TRBD2. V lost 1 base to trimming and J lost 3 bases; unmatched junction nucleotides: 5. CDR1 is SEHNR and CDR2 is FQNEAQ in the germline V gene (reference sequence). The CDR3 contains 16 residues.

This chain connects TRBV27 to TRBJ1-6; D uncertain. V was pared by 2 bases and J by 5 bases, with 13 bases between. Germline V CDR1 and CDR2: MNHEY, SMNVEV (reference sequence). The CDR3 is 16 residues long. This chain's CDR3 is CASSLAVDPHNSPLHF. The CDR3 DNA is TGTGCCAGCAGTTTAGCGGTAGACCCTCATAATTCACCCCTCCACTTT.

The gene calls are TRBV19 and TRBJ2-7; the D is unclear. The CDR3 is 13 residues long. With 10 bases removed from V and 0 bases from J, the gap between germline ends came to 13 bases. CDR1 and CDR2 from the germline V gene are LNHDA and SQIVND (reference sequence). Written as DNA, the CDR3 is TGTGCCACCTCTGGAGAGGTCTCCTACGAGCAGTACTTC. Translating gives CATSGEVSYEQYF. Looking up the rest from reference TRBV19 and TRBJ2-7 gives the full variable domain: DGGITQSPKYLFRKEGQNVTLSCEQNLNHDAMYWYRQDPGQGLRLIYYSQIVNDFQKGDIAEGYSVSREKKESFPLTVTSAQKNPTAFYLCATSGEVSYEQYFGPGTRLTVT.

CDR3: CASSPGTHTTGELFF. The CDR3 bases are TGTGCCAGCAGCCCCGGGACGCACACCACCGGGGAGCTGTTTTTT. J is TRBJ2-2 and V is TRBV7-3, with D tentatively TRBD1 or TRBD2 (5 bases each). With 5 bases removed from V and 4 bases from J, the gap between germline ends came to 14 bases. From germline, CDR1 is SGHTA and CDR2 FQGTGA. The CDR3 extends over 15 amino acids. Supplemented by reference TRBV7-3 and TRBJ2-2, the full variable domain reads GAGVSQTPSNKVTEKGKYVELRCDPISGHTALYWYRQSLGQGPEFLIYFQGTGAADDSGLPNDRFFAVRPEGSVSTLKIQRTERGDSAVYLCASSPGTHTTGELFFGEGSRLTVL.

This chain connects TRBV5-1 to TRBJ1-4; D remains unclear. This CDR3 region has 15 residues. Germline loops: CDR1 SGHRS, CDR2 YFSETQ. The ends were cut back, 0 bases at V and 8 bases at J, with 14 bases in the middle. The CDR3 DNA reads as TGCGCCAGCAGCTTGGAGGCCGGGAGAGGGGAAAAACTGTTTTTT. This encodes CASSLEAGRGEKLFF. The full variable domain, completed using reference TRBV5-1 and TRBJ1-4, is KAGVTQTPRYLIKTRGQQVTLSCSPISGHRSVSWYQQTPGQGLQFLFEYFSETQRNKGNFPGRFSGRQFSNSRSEMNVSTLELGDSALYLCASSLEAGRGEKLFFGSGTQLSVL.

Worth noting for this clone: This likely stems from a read error, as it lies one base from a far larger clone. The DNA for the CDR3 is TGTGCCAGCAGCTTGGTTGCAGGGGGGACTAACACTGAAGCTTTCTTT. The encoded protein is CASSLVAGGTNTEAFF. V is TRBV13 and J is TRBJ1-1; 7 bases fit TRBD1. CDR3 length equals 16 residues. Germline V gene sequence: CDR1 PRHDT, CDR2 FYEKMQ (reference sequence). J lost 2 bases, V lost 3 bases, and 9 bases had no gene match.

This rearrangement joins TRBV6-6 to TRBJ2-2; D may be TRBD1 (6 bases). Germline V lookup: CDR1 MNHNY, CDR2 SVGAGI (reference sequence). V shed 6 bases and J shed 5 bases, with 10 bases lying between them. The CDR3 has 13 residues. The DNA of the CDR3 is TGTGCCAGCAGCCAAAGGGGGACCGGGGAGCTGTTTTTT. Amino acids: CASSQRGTGELFF.

V usage is TRBV28 and J usage is TRBJ2-1; 9 bases map to TRBD1. V trimming: 7 bases; J trimming: 9 bases; junction bases outside the gene matches: 10. Germline loops: CDR1 MDHEN, CDR2 SYDVKM. This CDR3 contains 14 residues. CDR3 bases: TGTGCCAGCACCCCAGGACAGGGGATAGGTGAGCAGTTCTTC. Amino acid sequence: CASTPGQGIGEQFF.

V usage is TRBV5-1 and J usage is TRBJ1-1; 8 bases agree with TRBD1. Germline assignment: CDR1 SGHRS and CDR2 YFSETQ. With V trimmed by 4 bases and J by 5 bases, 7 bases remained unmatched. The CDR3 runs 14 residues. The chain's CDR3 is CASSQGAELTEAFF. CDR3 DNA sequence: TGCGCCAGCAGCCAGGGGGCCGAATTGACTGAAGCTTTCTTT.

V is TRBV11-2 and J is TRBJ1-1, with D uncertain. CDR3 size: 14 residues. Per germline, CDR1 SGHAT and CDR2 FQNNGV. Trimming removed 5 bases from V and 5 bases from J, with 15 bases in between. In DNA, the CDR3 is TGTGCCAGCAGCAAAAAGGGAGGAAGTACTGAAGCTTTCTTT. It specifies CASSKKGGSTEAFF.

The chain is built from TRBV28 and TRBJ1-1; D is unresolved. This CDR3 has 13 amino acids. Germline V CDR1 and CDR2: MDHEN, SYDVKM. V was pared by 7 bases and J by 0 bases, with 9 bases between. The CDR3 nucleotides are TGTGCCAGCACCTTCTCCGTGAACACTGAAGCTTTCTTT. Translation gives CASTFSVNTEAFF.

This clone was detected a few times. This chain uses TRBV5-8 with TRBJ2-1; D gene ambiguous. The CDR3 runs to 17 residues. With 0 bases removed from V and 2 bases from J, the gap between germline ends came to 15 bases. Looked up from germline, CDR1 is SGHTS and CDR2 is YDEGEE. The CDR3 reads CASSLDWYPGTYNEQFF. The CDR3 DNA sequence: TGTGCCAGCAGCTTGGATTGGTACCCTGGGACCTACAATGAGCAGTTCTTC.

The chain uses TRBV6-1 and TRBJ1-1; 7 bases line up with TRBD1. The CDR3 runs 14 residues. V lost 4 bases and J lost 4; bases outside the gene matches: 6. CDR1 is MNHNS, CDR2 SASEGT, per germline. CDR3 bases: TGTGCCAGCAGTGGACCAGGGACAGCCACTGAAGCTTTCTTT. Residues: CASSGPGTATEAFF.